These 27 T cell receptor beta chains were sequenced from one sample in a study of spatial heterogeneity in lung cancer. TCRdb fed the 5' RACE reads into MiXCR, producing one record per CDR3 protein. The sample has about 20,000 distinct CDR3 sequences, 5.8% seen once; the top ten hold around 10%. Time point indicated: sample taken at primary tumor resection. These receptors are not linked to any known antigen. Study-level findings and limits: Higher tumor mutation counts went along with higher counts of expanded intratumoral alpha and beta TCRs.

The sample was lung tumor tissue, taken at surgery. The receptors shown here come from a female donor with early-stage non-small cell lung cancer.

This clonotype has only a few counts. This beta chain appears as a stray read in a library generated for alpha chains; its size is not informative. The chain couples TRBV15 to TRBJ2-7; possibly TRBD1 for D (5 bases). The germline V gene has CDR1 LNHNV and CDR2 YYDKDF (reference sequence). CDR3 length equals 14 residues. The V gene lost 0 bases and the J gene lost 3 bases, with 9 bases spanning the gap. As DNA, the CDR3 is TGTGCCACCAGCAGAGATCAGGGAATCTACGAGCAGTACTTC. Translated, it gives CATSRDQGIYEQYF.

This clonotype was counted at least ten times. Within a library made for alpha chains, this beta chain is off target, and its count is uninformative. The V gene is TRBV5-1, the J gene TRBJ2-5, with TRBD2 identical over 7 bases. The CDR3 has 13 amino acids. V lost 2 bases and J lost 3; bases outside the gene matches: 1. Germline V lookup: CDR1 SGHRS, CDR2 YFSETQ. CDR3 in DNA: TGCGCCAGCAGCTTTGGGAGGGAAGAGACCCAGTACTTC. Translation: CASSFGREETQYF.

By share, this clonotype counts as medium-sized. Since it is a stray read in a library aimed at alpha chains, this beta chain has a size that is not meaningful. The genes are TRBV5-1 and TRBJ2-7; D remains ambiguous. V was trimmed by 0 bases and J by 7 bases, leaving 5 bases between them. In germline, CDR1 is SGHRS, CDR2 YFSETQ. The CDR3 has 11 amino acids. The CDR3 nucleotides read TGCGCCAGCAGCTTGGGTGAAGAGCAGTACTTC. Translating gives CASSLGEEQYF.

There are many counts of this clonotype. With the library built for alpha chains, this beta chain is off target and its frequency is not meaningful. V usage is TRBV5-1 and J usage is TRBJ2-1; a possible D gene is TRBD1 (6 bases). Germline V gene sequence: CDR1 SGHRS, CDR2 YFSETQ. This CDR3 contains 15 residues. The V gene lost 1 base and the J gene lost 7 bases, with 15 bases spanning the gap. CDR3 amino acids: CASSLTGSSRNEQFF. The CDR3 DNA reads TGCGCCAGCAGCTTGACAGGGTCGTCTCGGAATGAGCAGTTCTTC.

The table lists this clonotype with many counts. This beta chain is an unintended read in a library built for alpha chains; its size means little. The V and J genes are TRBV20-1 and TRBJ2-7; 8 bases agree with TRBD1. The CDR3 runs to 14 residues. V lost 5 bases, J lost 3 bases, and 9 bases stayed unmatched. From germline, CDR1 is DFQATT and CDR2 SNEGSKA (reference sequence). The CDR3 DNA follows: TGCAGTGCTTCTAGTGACAGGGGAAACTACGAGCAGTACTTC. The encoded protein is CSASSDRGNYEQYF.

There are many counts of this clonotype. The library was built for alpha chains, so this beta chain is an off-target read and its size means little. The J gene is TRBJ2-7, the V gene TRBV5-1, with 13 bases aligning to TRBD2. V dropped 5 bases and J dropped 1; count of bases not matched to a gene: 6. This CDR3 spans 16 amino acids. Germline loops: CDR1 SGHRS, CDR2 YFSETQ. The CDR3 region is CASRALAGGVSYEQYF. The DNA for the CDR3 is TGCGCCAGCAGAGCACTAGCGGGAGGGGTATCCTACGAGCAGTACTTC.

This clonotype has at least ten counts. This beta chain is off target for a library built for alpha chains, so its abundance means little. The rearrangement uses TRBV30 and TRBJ2-5; 8 bases fit TRBD1. CDR1 is GTSNPN, CDR2 SVGIG, per germline (reference sequence). The CDR3 is 11 amino acids. The V segment lost 0 bases and the J segment 14 bases; nucleotides outside the gene matches: 5. The CDR3 spells CAWSVGDRSYF. CDR3 DNA: TGTGCCTGGAGTGTAGGGGACAGGAGCTACTTC.

Sample share makes this clonotype medium-sized (0.01 to 0.1%). For a library built for alpha chains, this beta chain is a stray read; little rests on its size. The gene calls are TRBV20-1 and TRBJ2-2; no reliable D call. CDR3 size: 16 residues. Germline loops: CDR1 DFQATT, CDR2 SNEGSKA (reference sequence). The V end was cut by 3 bases, the J end by 1 base, with 15 bases between. In DNA, the CDR3 is TGCAGTGCTAGTCTAAATCCCGCAGGGAACACCGGGGAGCTGTTTTTT. Protein product: CSASLNPAGNTGELFF.

Comments on this clonotype: The library was built for alpha chains, so this beta chain is an off-target read and its size means little. The chain carries TRBV12-3 or TRBV12-4 and TRBJ1-2; D might be TRBD1 (6 bases). The ends were cut back, 6 bases at V and 2 bases at J, with 13 bases in the middle. The CDR3 totals 14 residues. The CDR3 region has the DNA TGTGCCAGCAGCCCGTCGGACAGAAACTATGGCTACACCTTC. Translated: CASSPSDRNYGYTF.

A few counts support this clonotype. Because the library targeted alpha chains, this beta chain is an off-target read whose size means little. The chain carries TRBV6-5 and TRBJ2-5; 10 bases line up with TRBD2. V shed 5 bases and J 3 bases; nucleotides not matched to a gene: 12. Germline assignment: CDR1 MNHEY and CDR2 SVGAGI. The CDR3 is 17 residues long. The CDR3 spells CASSIRDPSGRKETQYF. In nucleotides, the CDR3 is TGTGCCAGCAGTATAAGGGATCCTAGCGGGAGAAAAGAGACCCAGTACTTC.

This clonotype was seen at least ten times. Since the library was made to target alpha chains, this beta chain is a stray read and its abundance is not meaningful. The rearrangement uses TRBV7-8 and TRBJ2-2; 11 nucleotides line up with TRBD2. The V segment lost 6 bases and the J segment 7 bases; nucleotides outside the gene matches: 7. This CDR3 is 15 amino acids long. CDR1 and CDR2 (germline): SGHVS, FQNEAQ. The CDR3 reads CASRFRLAGYGELFF. For the CDR3, the DNA is TGTGCCAGCAGATTCAGACTAGCGGGATACGGGGAGCTGTTTTTT.

Within the sample, this clonotype is medium-sized (0.01 to 0.1%). The library was prepared for alpha chains; this beta chain is a stray read, so its frequency means little. The J gene is TRBJ1-1, the V gene TRBV28; D is unclear. In germline, CDR1 is MDHEN, CDR2 SYDVKM. The V gene lost 7 bases and the J gene lost 8 bases, with 11 bases spanning the gap. There are 11 residues in the CDR3. As DNA, the CDR3 is TGTGCCAGCACGACCCACATGGAAGCTTTCTTT. Encoded protein: CASTTHMEAFF.

Comments on this clonotype: A library made for alpha chains picked up this beta chain off target, so its size means little. V and J are TRBV5-1 and TRBJ2-7; a possible D gene is TRBD2 (6 bases). In germline, CDR1 is SGHRS, CDR2 YFSETQ. CDR3 length: 13 amino acids. Between the trimmed V and J ends, which lost 0 bases and 6 bases, there was a span of 10 bases. The CDR3 region is CASSLEGRLEQYF. The CDR3 DNA reads TGCGCCAGCAGCTTGGAGGGGAGGCTCGAGCAGTACTTC.

This clonotype was seen repeatedly, ten times or more. This beta chain is an unintended read in a library built for alpha chains; its size means little. V and J are TRBV20-1 and TRBJ2-1; no definite D call. Per the germline V gene, CDR1 is DFQATT and CDR2 is SNEGSKA (reference sequence). The V gene lost 3 bases and the J gene lost 6 bases, with 12 bases spanning the gap. The CDR3 consists of 13 residues. DNA of the CDR3: TGCAGTGCTAGTCTTGGTAGGATCAATGAGCAGTTCTTC. Its protein product is CSASLGRINEQFF.

Of note for this clonotype: This beta chain came through as a stray read in a library set up for alpha chains, and its size says little. The chain has TRBV6-1 and TRBJ2-7, with TRBD1 identical over 7 bases. Germline V gene sequence: CDR1 MNHNS, CDR2 SASEGT. V was pared by 5 bases and J by 3 bases, with 7 bases of the junction left unmatched. The CDR3 runs to 14 residues. DNA of the CDR3: TGTGCCAGCAGTTCCTCAGGGGGTAGCTACGAGCAGTACTTC. This sequence encodes CASSSSGGSYEQYF.

Ten or more counts support this clonotype. The library was prepared for alpha chains; this beta chain is a stray read, so its frequency means little. The gene calls are TRBV5-1 and TRBJ1-4; 7 nucleotides agree with TRBD1. Germline CDR1 SGHRS, CDR2 YFSETQ. The V and J ends lost 4 bases and 7 bases, in that order; junction bases with no gene match: 7. This CDR3 comprises 14 residues. Here the CDR3 DNA reads TGCGCCAGCAGCCCCACAGGGGACCGTGAAAAACTGTTTTTT. This translates into CASSPTGDREKLFF.

The table lists this clonotype with many counts. Found in a library prepared for alpha chains, this beta chain is an off-target read, and its abundance has little meaning. V and J are TRBV28 and TRBJ2-3; 11 nucleotides match TRBD2. J gave up 4 bases and V 4 bases, and 4 bases lay outside the gene matches. The CDR3 consists of 15 residues. Per the germline V gene, CDR1 is MDHEN and CDR2 is SYDVKM. The CDR3 coding sequence is TGTGCCAGCAGTTCTAGCGGGAGGAGGGCAGATACGCAGTATTTT. This encodes CASSSSGRRADTQYF.

This clonotype was recorded a few times. This beta chain is an off-target read within a library intended for alpha chains, so its frequency means little. This rearrangement joins TRBV7-6 to TRBJ2-3; no firm D call. This CDR3 spans 14 amino acids. V was shortened by 5 bases and J by 2 bases, with 11 bases between the two germline ends. CDR1 is SGHVS and CDR2 is FNYEAQ in the germline V gene. The CDR3 region is CASSRMADTDTQYF. DNA for the CDR3: TGTGCCAGCAGCCGGATGGCCGACACAGATACGCAGTATTTT.

This clonotype was seen a handful of times. Because the library targeted alpha chains, this beta chain is an off-target read whose size means little. CDR3 bases: TGTGCCAACATGACAGGGGGCACTGAAGCTTTCTTT. Translating gives CANMTGGTEAFF. This sequence joins TRBV6-6 and TRBJ1-1, with 9 bases fitting TRBD1. The trim removed 10 bases at V and 4 bases at J, leaving 4 bases unmatched. This CDR3 comprises 12 residues. Germline loops: CDR1 MNHNY, CDR2 SVGAGI (reference sequence).

The table lists this clonotype with many counts. Since it is a stray read in a library aimed at alpha chains, this beta chain has a size that is not meaningful. The chain is built from TRBV11-2 and TRBJ2-7; D might be TRBD2 (6 bases). Trimming took 2 bases from V and 6 from J, leaving 8 bases between them. CDR1 and CDR2 (germline): SGHAT, FQNNGV. The CDR3 contains 12 residues. In nucleotides, the CDR3 is TGTGCCAGCAGCTTATTGGGACTCGAGCAGTACTTC. This codes for CASSLLGLEQYF.

This clonotype has more than one count but fewer than ten. This beta chain is off target for a library built for alpha chains, so its abundance means little. The gene calls are TRBV5-5 and TRBJ2-7; 7 positions match TRBD1. This CDR3 has 12 amino acids. Germline V gives CDR1 SGHKS, CDR2 YYEKEE (reference sequence). With V trimmed by 7 bases and J by 0 bases, 1 base remained unmatched. In DNA form, the CDR3 reads TGTGCCAGCGGACAGGTCTCCTACGAGCAGTACTTC. Amino acids: CASGQVSYEQYF.

This clonotype was picked up many times. Little can be read into the size of this beta chain, an off-target read in a library designed for alpha chains. The V and J genes are TRBV4-1 and TRBJ2-1; D remains ambiguous. This CDR3 is built from 10 residues. CDR1 is MGHRA, CDR2 YSYEKL, per germline. The V end lost 7 bases, the J end lost 7 bases, and 5 bases lay between the germline ends. CDR3 in amino acids: CASMGNEQFF. The CDR3 DNA is TGCGCCAGCATGGGTAATGAGCAGTTCTTC.

This clonotype was observed at least ten times. This beta chain represents an off-target read in a library built for alpha chains; its size is of limited meaning. The chain combines TRBV5-1 with TRBJ2-5; the D gene is possibly TRBD1 (7 bases). The CDR3 has 14 residues. Per the germline V gene, CDR1 is SGHRS and CDR2 is YFSETQ. Trimming took 4 bases from V and 9 from J, leaving 19 bases between them. The CDR3 bases are TGCGCCAGCAGCCCAGGGGGGCCCTCAAAGGCCCAGTACTTC. It is translated as CASSPGGPSKAQYF.

This clonotype has a count of ten or more. Since it is a stray read in a library aimed at alpha chains, this beta chain has a size that is not meaningful. The chain employs TRBV27 and TRBJ2-1; D is unresolved. CDR3 length: 13 residues. V was clipped by 7 bases and J by 4 bases, with 11 bases between them. Germline V lookup: CDR1 MNHEY, CDR2 SMNVEV (reference sequence). In DNA form, the CDR3 reads TGTGCCAGCACCCCCGGCCTGTACAATGAGCAGTTCTTC. It translates to CASTPGLYNEQFF.

This clonotype has at least ten counts. This beta chain is a stray sequence in a library constructed for alpha chains; its clone size is not meaningful. V gene TRBV2 combines with J gene TRBJ2-5; TRBD2 aligns across 9 bases. CDR1 SNHLY and CDR2 FYNNEI come from the germline V gene. This CDR3 is 15 amino acids long. V lost 5 bases to trimming and J lost 5 bases; unmatched junction nucleotides: 9. The CDR3 sequence is CASSSSGMGRETQYF. CDR3 DNA: TGTGCCAGCAGTTCTAGCGGGATGGGGCGGGAGACCCAGTACTTC.

This clonotype was recorded at least ten times. In a library made to pick up alpha chains, this beta chain is a stray read with a size that means little. The chain links TRBV7-2 to TRBJ2-3; the match to TRBD1 covers 7 bases. The V and J ends lost 1 base and 7 bases, in that order; junction bases with no gene match: 5. Germline CDR1 is SGHTA and CDR2 is FQGNSA. There are 14 residues in the CDR3. CDR3 region: CASSLERGQNTQYF. Here the CDR3 DNA reads TGTGCCAGCAGCTTAGAAAGGGGACAGAATACGCAGTATTTT.

This clonotype was recorded at least ten times. With the library built for alpha chains, this beta chain is off target and its frequency is not meaningful. The chain links TRBV3-1 to TRBJ2-7, with D possibly being TRBD2 (6 bases). Germline V gives CDR1 LGHDT, CDR2 YNNKEL (reference sequence). V was cut by 0 bases and J by 3 bases, with 15 bases left in between. The CDR3 spans 16 residues. DNA of the CDR3: TGTGCCAGCAGCCAAGATTGGGGGAGGACTGTCTACGAGCAGTACTTC. It codes for CASSQDWGRTVYEQYF.